These 5 T cell receptor beta chains came from one sample sequenced in a study of response to subunit inactivated influenza vaccine. TCRdb re-called the RT-PCR reads with MiXCR, one entry per CDR3 protein. Altogether around 580,000 distinct CDR3 sequences are present, around 11% being singletons, with the ten largest covering about 10%. The specimen was PBMCs from blood, collected on the day of vaccination. The receptors here all came from a man aged 45-60 years who received an inactivated influenza vaccine.

The chain is built from TRBV12-3 or TRBV12-4 and TRBJ1-2, with 8 nucleotides matching TRBD1. After removal of 6 bases from V and 8 bases from J, the junction contained 11 bases not matched to a gene. The CDR3 totals 14 residues. CDR3 DNA sequence: TGTGCCAGCAGCCGCGACAGGGGCGCGGGAGGCTACACCTTC. Translation gives CASSRDRGAGGYTF.

V gene TRBV25-1 combines with J gene TRBJ2-1, with no clear D. CDR1 is MGHDK, CDR2 SYGVNS, per germline. V gave up 4 bases and J gave up 0 bases, with 7 bases separating them. CDR3 size: 14 residues. This CDR3 is CASSAGTSYNEQFF. DNA for the CDR3: TGTGCCAGCAGTGCCGGTACCTCCTACAATGAGCAGTTCTTC.

The CDR3 DNA follows: TGTGCCAGCAGCTTGAACGGGGGCACAGATACGCAGTATTTT. Amino acid sequence: CASSLNGGTDTQYF. V is TRBV7-3 and J is TRBJ2-3, with D possibly TRBD2 on 5 matching bases. Trimming shortened V by 3 bases and J by 1 base, and 8 bases separated the two germline ends. CDR1 and CDR2 (germline): SGHTA, FQGTGA. CDR3 size: 14 residues.

This clonotype was observed many times. The chain joins TRBV20-1 to TRBJ2-3, with no clear D. CDR1 and CDR2 (germline): DFQATT, SNEGSKA (reference sequence). The CDR3 length is 14 residues. Deletions cut 5 bases from V and 4 bases from J, with 16 bases between. The CDR3 DNA reads TGCAGTGCTCACGGGCCAGGTTCGCCAGATACGCAGTATTTT. It yields the protein CSAHGPGSPDTQYF.

This chain joins TRBV7-8 and TRBJ2-7, with 10 bases aligning to TRBD1. Germline trimming cut 2 bases from V and 7 bases from J; bases unmatched to any gene: 11. The germline V gene encodes CDR1 SGHVS and CDR2 FQNEAQ. The CDR3 is made up of 16 amino acids. This CDR3 reads CASSLYRPGQGWEQYF. The CDR3 coding sequence is TGTGCCAGCAGCTTATATAGGCCGGGACAGGGGTGGGAGCAGTACTTC.